Below are 9 T cell receptor beta chains sequenced from a single sample in a study of regulatory T cells in long-lasting Graves disease. Sequencing libraries for TCR beta were prepared with iRepertoire HTBI primers and Arm-PCR of CDR3 regions. Each CDR3 protein is one row after TCRdb ran MiXCR on the multiplex PCR reads. Seen here are hundreds of thousands of distinct CDR3 sequences, approximately 20% observed once, and the top ten hold roughly 40%. The time point denotes: newly diagnosed GD, antithyroid drugs for less than 3 months. The authors made the TCR library using RNA they extracted from PBMCs. This sample comprised peripheral blood mononuclear cells (PBMCs), obtained at new diagnosis, from a patient treated with antithyroid drugs. These receptors originate from a female donor with Graves disease.

This clonotype was observed a handful of times. This sequence joins TRBV19 and TRBJ1-1, with no clear D. CDR3 size: 15 residues. Germline V lookup: CDR1 LNHDA, CDR2 SQIVND (reference sequence). Trimming took off 7 bases at V and 0 bases at J, with 15 bases between the two ends. The CDR3 sequence is CASNHPSVMNTEAFF. The DNA of the CDR3 is TGTGCCAGTAACCACCCATCGGTCATGAACACTGAAGCTTTCTTT.

This clonotype was detected ten times or more. The V gene is TRBV7-2, the J gene TRBJ1-3; no clear D gene. The germline gives CDR1 SGHTA, CDR2 FQGNSA. This CDR3 has 14 amino acids. Trimming removed 4 bases from V and 0 bases from J, with 7 bases in between. CDR3 coding DNA: TGTGCCAGCAGCTGGGGAGGCTCTGGAAACACCATATATTTT. Translated, it gives CASSWGGSGNTIYF.

Many counts were recorded for this clonotype. The chain couples TRBV3-1 to TRBJ2-3; perhaps D is TRBD1 or TRBD2 (5 bases each). Trimming shortened V by 4 bases and J by 3 bases, and 20 bases separated the two germline ends. Per germline, CDR1 LGHDT and CDR2 YNNKEL (reference sequence). The CDR3 is made up of 17 amino acids. CDR3 DNA sequence: TGTGCCAGCAGCCTTAGAACCCCAAGTGGGGGTACAGATACGCAGTATTTT. Amino acid sequence: CASSLRTPSGGTDTQYF.

CDR3: CASSLGAERGRFF. For the CDR3, the DNA is TGCGCCAGCAGCTTGGGGGCGGAGAGGGGGCGGTTCTTC. V usage is TRBV5-1 and J usage is TRBJ2-1; TRBD1 matches 7 bases. J gave up 15 bases and V 0 bases, and 9 bases lay outside the gene matches. This CDR3 comprises 13 residues. Looked up from germline, CDR1 is SGHRS and CDR2 is YFSETQ.

This clonotype has a count of ten or more. The chain couples TRBV28 to TRBJ2-1, with 8 bases that match TRBD2. Trimming removed 3 bases from V and 10 bases from J; junction bases left unmatched: 11. CDR1 and CDR2 (germline): MDHEN, SYDVKM. The CDR3 covers 15 residues. The CDR3 DNA sequence: TGTGCCAGCAGTTTTCGGCGGGAGGTACCGGAGGAGCAGTTCTTC. Its protein is CASSFRREVPEEQFF.

The chain uses TRBV6-2 or TRBV6-3 and TRBJ2-3; perhaps TRBD2 as D (5 bases). The CDR3 is made up of 15 amino acids. CDR1 and CDR2 from the germline V gene are MNHEY and SVGEGT. Trimming removed 8 bases from V and 1 base from J, with 16 bases in between. Here the CDR3 DNA reads TGTGCCAGCTCCGCCGTGCTAGCCGGCACAGATACGCAGTATTTT. It is translated as CASSAVLAGTDTQYF.

This clonotype was seen many times. The chain links TRBV7-9 to TRBJ2-7; D not certain. The germline gives CDR1 SEHNR, CDR2 FQNEAQ (reference sequence). V was shortened by 5 bases and J by 0 bases, with 17 bases between the two germline ends. The CDR3 sequence is 16 residues long. Here the CDR3 reads CASSENSVWRSYEQYF. The CDR3 DNA reads as TGTGCCAGCAGCGAAAATTCGGTCTGGCGCTCCTACGAGCAGTACTTC.

This clonotype was detected ten times or more. The DNA of the CDR3 is TGTGCCAGCACCATCCTCGTAACCGGGGAGCTGTTTTTT. As protein: CASTILVTGELFF. The V and J genes are TRBV6-2 or TRBV6-3 and TRBJ2-2; D remains ambiguous. The CDR3 loop spans 13 amino acids. Deletions cut 7 bases from V and 5 bases from J, with 11 bases between. From germline, CDR1 is MNHEY and CDR2 SVGEGT.

The rearrangement uses TRBV7-9 and TRBJ2-7; TRBD1 matches 9 bases. V shed 3 bases and J 7 bases; nucleotides not matched to a gene: 10. The germline V gene has CDR1 SEHNR and CDR2 FQNEAQ (reference sequence). The CDR3 sequence is 15 residues long. This CDR3 is CASSFPGTGSTEQYF. Written as DNA, the CDR3 is TGTGCCAGCAGCTTTCCCGGGACAGGGTCTACGGAGCAGTACTTC.